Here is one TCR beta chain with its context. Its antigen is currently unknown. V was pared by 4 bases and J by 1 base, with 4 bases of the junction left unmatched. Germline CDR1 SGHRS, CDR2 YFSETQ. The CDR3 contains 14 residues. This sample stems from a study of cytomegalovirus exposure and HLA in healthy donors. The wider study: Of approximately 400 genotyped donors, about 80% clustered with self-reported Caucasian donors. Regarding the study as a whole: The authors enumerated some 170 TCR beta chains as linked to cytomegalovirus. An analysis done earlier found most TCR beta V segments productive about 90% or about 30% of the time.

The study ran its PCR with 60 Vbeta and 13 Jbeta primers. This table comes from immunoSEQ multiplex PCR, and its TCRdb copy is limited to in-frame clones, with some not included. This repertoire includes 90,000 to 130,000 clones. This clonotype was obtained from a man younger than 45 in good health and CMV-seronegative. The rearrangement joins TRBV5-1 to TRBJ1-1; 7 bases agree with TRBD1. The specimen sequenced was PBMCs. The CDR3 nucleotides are TGCGCCAGCAGCCCAGGGGGGCAGAACACTGAAGCTTTCTTT. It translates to CASSPGGQNTEAFF.